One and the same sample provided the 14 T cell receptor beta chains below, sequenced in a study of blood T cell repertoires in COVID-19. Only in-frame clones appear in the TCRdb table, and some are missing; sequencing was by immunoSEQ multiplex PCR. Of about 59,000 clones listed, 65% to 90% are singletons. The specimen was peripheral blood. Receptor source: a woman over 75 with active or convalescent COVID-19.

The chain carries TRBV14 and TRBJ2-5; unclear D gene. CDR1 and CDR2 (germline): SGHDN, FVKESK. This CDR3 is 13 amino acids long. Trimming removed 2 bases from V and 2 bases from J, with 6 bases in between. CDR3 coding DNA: TGTGCCAGCAGCCAAAGGAGTCAAGAGACCCAGTACTTC. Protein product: CASSQRSQETQYF.

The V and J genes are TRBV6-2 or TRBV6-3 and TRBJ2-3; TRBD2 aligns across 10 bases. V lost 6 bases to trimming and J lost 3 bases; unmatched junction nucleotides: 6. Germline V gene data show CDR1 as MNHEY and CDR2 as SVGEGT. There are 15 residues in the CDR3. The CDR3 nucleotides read TGTGCCAGCAGCAAGGAACTAGCGGGGACAGATACGCAGTATTTT. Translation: CASSKELAGTDTQYF.

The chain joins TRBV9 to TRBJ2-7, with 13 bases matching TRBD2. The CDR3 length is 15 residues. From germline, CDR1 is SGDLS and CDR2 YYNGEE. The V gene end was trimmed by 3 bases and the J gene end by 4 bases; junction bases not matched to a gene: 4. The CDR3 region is CASSGGTSGVYEQYF. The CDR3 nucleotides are TGTGCCAGCAGCGGGGGGACTAGCGGGGTTTACGAGCAGTACTTC.

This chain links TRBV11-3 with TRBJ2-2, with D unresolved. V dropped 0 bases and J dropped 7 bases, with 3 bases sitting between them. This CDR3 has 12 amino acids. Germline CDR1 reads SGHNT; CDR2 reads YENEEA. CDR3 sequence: CASSLEYGELFF. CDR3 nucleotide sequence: TGTGCCAGCAGCTTAGAGTACGGGGAGCTGTTTTTT.

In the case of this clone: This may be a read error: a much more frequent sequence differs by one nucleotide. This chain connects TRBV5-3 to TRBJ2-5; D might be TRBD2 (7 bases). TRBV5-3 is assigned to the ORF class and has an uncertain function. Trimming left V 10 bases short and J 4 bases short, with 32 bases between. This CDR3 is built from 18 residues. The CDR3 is CACWGTWGGPRHGETQYF. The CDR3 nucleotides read TGTGCCTGCTGGGGGACTTGGGGGGGCCCCCGCCACGGAGAGACCCAGTACTTC.

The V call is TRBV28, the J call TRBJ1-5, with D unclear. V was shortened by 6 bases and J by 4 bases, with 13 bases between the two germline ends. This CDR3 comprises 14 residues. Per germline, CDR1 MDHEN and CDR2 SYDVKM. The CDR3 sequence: CASRPTAGNQPQHF. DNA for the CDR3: TGTGCCAGCAGACCGACGGCAGGAAATCAGCCCCAGCATTTT. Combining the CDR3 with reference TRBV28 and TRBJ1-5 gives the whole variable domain DVKVTQSSRYLVKRTGEKVFLECVQDMDHENMFWYRQDPGLGLRLIYFSYDVKMKEKGDIPEGYSVSREKKERFSLILESASTNQTSMYLCASRPTAGNQPQHFGDGTRLSIL.

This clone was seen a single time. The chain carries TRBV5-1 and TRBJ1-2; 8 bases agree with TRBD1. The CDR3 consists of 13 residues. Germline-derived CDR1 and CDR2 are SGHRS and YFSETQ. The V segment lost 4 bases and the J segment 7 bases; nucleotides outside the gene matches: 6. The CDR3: CASSGTGLFGYTF. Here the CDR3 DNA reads TGCGCCAGCAGCGGGACAGGTCTATTTGGCTACACCTTC.

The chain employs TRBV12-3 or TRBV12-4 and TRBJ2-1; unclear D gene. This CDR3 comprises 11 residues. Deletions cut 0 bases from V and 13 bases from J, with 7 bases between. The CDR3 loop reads CASSLAQLQFF. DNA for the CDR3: TGTGCCAGCAGTTTAGCACAGCTTCAGTTCTTC.

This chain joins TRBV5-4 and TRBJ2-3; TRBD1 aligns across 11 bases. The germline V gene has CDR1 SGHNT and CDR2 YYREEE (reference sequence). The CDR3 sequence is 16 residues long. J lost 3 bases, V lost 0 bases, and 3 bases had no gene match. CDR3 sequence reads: CASSLAGQGATDTQYF. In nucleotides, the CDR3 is TGTGCCAGCAGCTTGGCTGGACAGGGGGCAACAGATACGCAGTATTTT.

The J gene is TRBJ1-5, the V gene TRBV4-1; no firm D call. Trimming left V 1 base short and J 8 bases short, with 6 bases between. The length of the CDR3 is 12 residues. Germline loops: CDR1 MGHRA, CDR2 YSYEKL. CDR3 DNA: TGCGCCAGCAGCCAAGGTACGGAGCCCCAGCATTTT. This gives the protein CASSQGTEPQHF.

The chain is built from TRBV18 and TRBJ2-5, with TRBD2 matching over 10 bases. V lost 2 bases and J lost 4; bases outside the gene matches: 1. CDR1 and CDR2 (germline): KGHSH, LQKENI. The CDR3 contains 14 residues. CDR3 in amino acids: CASSPRLAGETQYF. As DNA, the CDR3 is TGTGCCAGCTCACCAAGACTAGCGGGAGAGACCCAGTACTTC.

CDR3: CASSENTEAFF. CDR3 coding DNA: TGTGCCAGTTCAGAGAACACTGAAGCTTTCTTT. The genes are TRBV14 and TRBJ1-1; D remains unclear. Trimming cost V 9 bases and J 1 base, with 6 bases left between them. In germline, CDR1 is SGHDN, CDR2 FVKESK. The length of the CDR3 is 11 residues.

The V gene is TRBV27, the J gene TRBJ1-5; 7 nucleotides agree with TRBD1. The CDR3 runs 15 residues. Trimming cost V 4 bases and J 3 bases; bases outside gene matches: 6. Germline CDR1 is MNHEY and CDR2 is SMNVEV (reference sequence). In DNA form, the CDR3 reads TGTGCCAGCAGTTCAACGGGACAGTACAATCAGCCCCAGCATTTT. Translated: CASSSTGQYNQPQHF.

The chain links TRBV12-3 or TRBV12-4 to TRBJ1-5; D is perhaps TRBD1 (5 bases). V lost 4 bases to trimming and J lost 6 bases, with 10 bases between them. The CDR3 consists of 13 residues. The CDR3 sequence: CASSSRGFQPQHF. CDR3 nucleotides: TGTGCCAGCAGTTCTAGGGGTTTTCAGCCCCAGCATTTT.